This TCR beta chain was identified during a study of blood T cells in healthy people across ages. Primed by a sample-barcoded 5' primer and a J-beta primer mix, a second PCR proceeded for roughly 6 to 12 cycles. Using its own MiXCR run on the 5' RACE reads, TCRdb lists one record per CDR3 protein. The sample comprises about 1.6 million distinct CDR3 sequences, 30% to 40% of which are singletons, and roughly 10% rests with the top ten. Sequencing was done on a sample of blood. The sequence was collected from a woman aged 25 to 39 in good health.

The CDR3 region has the DNA TGCAGTGCTAGGGATCGGGACTCCCGGTACCAAGAGACCCAGTACTTC. Translated, it gives CSARDRDSRYQETQYF. The chain combines TRBV20-1 with TRBJ2-5, with D possibly TRBD2 on 6 matching bases. Trimming took 3 bases from V and 0 from J, leaving 17 bases between them. This CDR3 has 16 amino acids. Germline lookup yields CDR1 DFQATT and CDR2 SNEGSKA (reference sequence).